The entry below gives a single T cell receptor (beta chain) sequence along with its context. Its antigen is still unknown. The data belong to a study of identical twins. Regarding the study as a whole: Carriage of fewer insertions was seen in abundant cord blood beta clonotypes, whereas memory repertoires showed none. Surplus twin overlap in beta out-of-frame sequences was less pronounced.

Between the trimmed V and J ends, which lost 3 bases and 0 bases, there was a span of 11 bases. The CDR3 contains 16 residues. CDR1 and CDR2 (germline): LGHNA, YNFKEQ. One entry per CDR3 protein results from TCRdb running MiXCR on the 5' RACE reads. The table records about 890,000 distinct CDR3 sequences, roughly an eighth of them present only once. The same specimen was also included in a second study, on yellow fever vaccine responses in identical twins.

The chain recombines TRBV4-2 with TRBJ2-2; D might be TRBD1 (5 bases). This TCR was recovered from a woman younger than 35 in good health. The sequencing sample was made of PBMCs. CDR3 amino acids: CASSHLGQANTGELFF. DNA for the CDR3: TGTGCCAGCAGCCATCTTGGACAAGCGAACACCGGGGAGCTGTTTTTT.